This entry lists 20 T cell receptor beta chains sequenced from one sample in a study of cytomegalovirus exposure and HLA in healthy donors. The PCR had 60 Vbeta and 13 Jbeta primers. Repertoires were generated with immunoSEQ multiplex PCR, while TCRdb's copy carries only in-frame clones and drops some. This sample contains 100,000 to 150,000 clones. Sequencing input: PBMCs. The receptors come from a man between 18 and 35 years old in good health and CMV-seronegative.

The chain couples TRBV19 to TRBJ2-7, with a possible D match to TRBD2 (6 bases). V lost 5 bases and J lost 6, with 14 bases in between. Germline-derived CDR1 and CDR2 are LNHDA and SQIVND (reference sequence). There are 13 residues in the CDR3. The CDR3 loop reads CASSLRAGSEQYF. The CDR3 bases are TGTGCCAGTAGTTTAAGGGCGGGAAGCGAGCAGTACTTC.

The chain employs TRBV7-9 and TRBJ2-4; TRBD1 matches 8 bases. The CDR3 length is 18 residues. Germline lookup yields CDR1 SEHNR and CDR2 FQNEAQ (reference sequence). V lost 5 bases, J lost 1 base, and 13 bases stayed unmatched. CDR3 sequence (DNA): TGTGCCAGCAGCGTAAGGACAGGGCACGTTACGGCCAAAAACATTCAGTACTTC. Encoded protein: CASSVRTGHVTAKNIQYF.

This sequence joins TRBV7-3 and TRBJ2-5, with 9 bases aligning to TRBD2. This CDR3 has 17 amino acids. Per the germline V gene, CDR1 is SGHTA and CDR2 is FQGTGA. The junction had 8 bases not matched to a gene; V was cut back by 2 bases and J by 1 base. The CDR3 here is CASSLRGGASGQETQYF. The DNA of the CDR3 is TGTGCCAGCAGCTTACGCGGGGGGGCTTCCGGCCAAGAGACCCAGTACTTC. The full variable domain, with the rest looked up from reference TRBV7-3 and TRBJ2-5, is GAGVSQTPSNKVTEKGKYVELRCDPISGHTALYWYRQSLGQGPEFLIYFQGTGAADDSGLPNDRFFAVRPEGSVSTLKIQRTERGDSAVYLCASSLRGGASGQETQYFGPGTRLLVL.

The genes are TRBV28 and TRBJ2-7; possible D gene TRBD1, 7 bases. The germline CDR1 and CDR2 sequences are MDHEN and SYDVKM. The CDR3 extends over 16 amino acids. Trimming stripped 4 bases from V and 7 bases from J, with 23 bases between. The CDR3 coding sequence is TGTGCCAGCAGTTCCGACCTACACCCCCAGGGGGGAGAGCAGTACTTC. Encoded protein: CASSSDLHPQGGEQYF. Based on the CDR3 plus reference TRBV28 and TRBJ2-7, the full variable domain is DVKVTQSSRYLVKRTGEKVFLECVQDMDHENMFWYRQDPGLGLRLIYFSYDVKMKEKGDIPEGYSVSREKKERFSLILESASTNQTSMYLCASSSDLHPQGGEQYFGPGTRLTVT.

The rearrangement links TRBV4-1 to TRBJ1-2; 9 bases fit TRBD1. The V and J ends lost 5 bases and 2 bases, in that order; junction bases with no gene match: 3. The V gene's germline CDR1 is MGHRA and CDR2 YSYEKL. The CDR3 runs to 14 residues. The CDR3 nucleotides read TGCGCCAGCAGCTGGACAGGGGCAAACTATGGCTACACCTTC. Translated, it gives CASSWTGANYGYTF.

The chain uses TRBV4-2 and TRBJ2-1; TRBD2 is a possible D gene (6 bases). This CDR3 contains 13 residues. Trimming pared 1 base from V and 8 bases from J, leaving 9 bases between. Per germline, CDR1 LGHNA and CDR2 YNFKEQ. The CDR3: CASSQVADHEQFF. The CDR3 DNA sequence: TGTGCCAGCAGCCAAGTAGCGGACCATGAGCAGTTCTTC.

The V call is TRBV7-2, the J call TRBJ2-5, with D hard to call. Per the germline V gene, CDR1 is SGHTA and CDR2 is FQGNSA. V gave up 5 bases and J gave up 1 base, with 11 bases separating them. The CDR3 sequence is 14 residues long. CDR3 in amino acids: CASSLTHTQETQYF. CDR3 sequence (DNA): TGTGCCAGCAGCCTAACGCATACCCAAGAGACCCAGTACTTC.

The chain uses TRBV4-2 and TRBJ2-5; 10 bases are a match to TRBD2. Trimming took 1 base from V and 1 from J; bases not matched to a gene: 0. CDR1 and CDR2 (germline): LGHNA, YNFKEQ. This CDR3 contains 15 residues. The CDR3 nucleotides are TGTGCCAGCAGCCAAGGGACTAGCGGCCAAGAGACCCAGTACTTC. Translating gives CASSQGTSGQETQYF.

The chain couples TRBV25-1 to TRBJ1-5, with 7 bases lining up with TRBD1. V was pared by 6 bases and J by 4 bases, with 3 bases of the junction left unmatched. Germline V CDR1 and CDR2: MGHDK, SYGVNS. The CDR3 contains 13 residues. CDR3 amino acids: CASRGQVNQPQHF. The CDR3 nucleotides read TGTGCCAGCAGAGGACAGGTGAATCAGCCCCAGCATTTT.

The chain links TRBV4-3 to TRBJ1-1; D is ambiguous. In germline, CDR1 is LGHNA, CDR2 YSLEER. The CDR3 is 13 residues long. Deletions cut 0 bases from V and 5 bases from J, with 7 bases between. This CDR3 reads CASSQDPGTEAFF. The CDR3 coding sequence is TGCGCCAGCAGCCAAGATCCGGGGACTGAAGCTTTCTTT.

The chain combines TRBV14 with TRBJ1-2; D perhaps matches TRBD1 (5 bases). The CDR3 totals 14 residues. V lost 2 bases, J lost 5 bases, and 12 bases lay in between. Germline V CDR1 and CDR2: SGHDN, FVKESK. The CDR3 protein is CASSQKRGDYGYTF. CDR3 coding DNA: TGTGCCAGCAGCCAAAAACGGGGGGATTATGGCTACACCTTC.

V is TRBV28 and J is TRBJ2-3; 9 bases line up with TRBD1. V dropped 2 bases and J dropped 6; count of bases not matched to a gene: 12. Germline V gives CDR1 MDHEN, CDR2 SYDVKM. This CDR3 has 17 residues. The CDR3 spells CASSLASPGTGRDTQYF. The CDR3, as DNA: TGTGCCAGCAGTTTAGCTTCACCCGGGACAGGGAGGGATACGCAGTATTTT.

The CDR3, as DNA: TGTGCCAGCAGCCCACTAGCGGGAGGAAAAAACACCGGGGAGCTGTTTTTT. Protein sequence: CASSPLAGGKNTGELFF. J is TRBJ2-2 and V is TRBV7-3; TRBD2 agrees at 12 bases. CDR3 length equals 17 residues. The V gene end was trimmed by 5 bases and the J gene end by 2 bases; junction bases not matched to a gene: 6. Germline V gene sequence: CDR1 SGHTA, CDR2 FQGTGA.

The chain recombines TRBV11-2 with TRBJ2-7; possibly TRBD2 for D (6 bases). From germline, CDR1 is SGHAT and CDR2 FQNNGV. Deletions cut 6 bases from V and 3 bases from J, with 21 bases between. The CDR3 runs 16 residues. CDR3 sequence (DNA): TGTGCCAGCAGTGTAAAGCGGGCGAAATCGAGCTACGAGCAGTACTTC. It yields the protein CASSVKRAKSSYEQYF.

This chain connects TRBV28 to TRBJ1-2; 8 bases fit TRBD1. Germline-derived CDR1 and CDR2 are MDHEN and SYDVKM. The CDR3 loop spans 13 amino acids. The trim removed 5 bases at V and 6 bases at J, leaving 5 bases unmatched. The CDR3 loop reads CASSPGQGNGYTF. CDR3 DNA: TGTGCCAGCAGTCCTGGACAGGGTAATGGCTACACCTTC.

The chain has TRBV27 and TRBJ2-7; the match to TRBD1 covers 11 bases. The germline CDR1 and CDR2 sequences are MNHEY and SMNVEV (reference sequence). The V gene end was trimmed by 5 bases and the J gene end by 4 bases; junction bases not matched to a gene: 4. The CDR3 sequence is 14 residues long. CDR3 in amino acids: CASSAGQGGYEQYF. CDR3 coding DNA: TGTGCCAGCAGTGCGGGACAGGGGGGGTACGAGCAGTACTTC.

The gene calls are TRBV9 and TRBJ2-2, with 8 positions matching TRBD2. Germline values: CDR1 SGDLS, CDR2 YYNGEE. Unmatched junction bases numbered 3, after V lost 3 bases and J lost 5 bases. The CDR3 runs to 14 residues. CDR3 in amino acids: CASSAGGGTGELFF. As DNA, the CDR3 is TGTGCCAGCAGCGCCGGGGGGGGGACCGGGGAGCTGTTTTTT.

This chain connects TRBV5-1 to TRBJ1-1; 8 nucleotides align to TRBD1. The trim removed 4 bases at V and 3 bases at J, leaving 2 bases unmatched. This CDR3 is 13 amino acids long. Germline CDR1 and CDR2: SGHRS and YFSETQ. CDR3 loop: CASSPGQDTEAFF. The CDR3 DNA is TGCGCCAGCAGCCCGGGACAGGACACTGAAGCTTTCTTT.

The rearrangement uses TRBV29-1 and TRBJ2-5; D remains unclear. From germline, CDR1 is SQVTM and CDR2 ANQGSEA. The CDR3 spans 12 residues. With 5 bases removed from V and 3 bases from J, the gap between germline ends came to 10 bases. The CDR3 nucleotides read TGCAGCGTTCCCCGGGTGGAAGAGACCCAGTACTTC. Protein product: CSVPRVEETQYF.

This chain connects TRBV29-1 to TRBJ2-1, with TRBD1 identical over 10 bases. The CDR3 has 14 residues. Trimming removed 7 bases from V and 0 bases from J; junction bases left unmatched: 3. CDR1 SQVTM and CDR2 ANQGSEA come from the germline V gene. CDR3 nucleotide sequence: TGCAGCGGGGGACAGGGGAGCTCCTACAATGAGCAGTTCTTC. Its protein product is CSGGQGSSYNEQFF.